The rows below give T cell receptor beta chains drawn from one sample of a study of cytomegalovirus exposure and HLA in healthy donors. Sequenced by immunoSEQ multiplex PCR; TCRdb stores in-frame clones only, minus some. This sample has roughly 120,000 clones, with around 89% found just once. Specimen: PBMCs. The receptors here all came from a man aged 18 to 35 in good health and CMV-seronegative. Both conserved end residues are part of each CDR3. D genes are given only for firm matches. Expanded clones get a size class; other rows say once, few or many, or leave the size out.

clone size | J gene | D gene | V gene | CDR3 DNA | CDR3 protein
NA | TRBJ2-3 | TRBD1 | TRBV28 | TGTGCCAGCACGAGACAGGGTATCTCAGATACGCAGTATTTT | CASTRQGISDTQYF
NA | TRBJ2-1 | NA | TRBV5-1 | TGCGCCAGCAGCCCGTCGGATGAGCAGTTCTTC | CASSPSDEQFF
NA | TRBJ2-3 | TRBD2 | TRBV15 | TGTGCCACCAGCAGACCGGGGCTAGCGGGGTCCACAGATACGCAGTATTTT | CATSRPGLAGSTDTQYF
once | TRBJ2-4 | NA | TRBV30 | TGTGCCTGGAGTGTTCGGGGAGCCAAAAACATTCAGTACTTC | CAWSVRGAKNIQYF
NA | TRBJ1-6 | TRBD1 | TRBV19 | TGTGCCAGTAGTACGACAGGGGGCTTTAATTCACCCCTCCACTTT | CASSTTGGFNSPLHF
NA | TRBJ2-2 | NA | TRBV28 | TGTGCCAGCAGTCCTGGAGCCGGGGTGCGCACCGGGGAGCTGTTTTTT | CASSPGAGVRTGELFF
NA | TRBJ2-3 | NA | TRBV2 | TGTGCCAGCAGTGAATTCGGGAGTGTCGGCACAGATACGCAGTATTTT | CASSEFGSVGTDTQYF
once | TRBJ1-3 | NA | TRBV7-9 | TGTGCCAGCAGCGCAACAGGGATTGTAAACACCATATATTTT | CASSATGIVNTIYF
NA | TRBJ2-7 | NA | TRBV18 | TGTGCCAGCTCACCCTCTCTATCCGGAGGCTGGGAGCAGTACTTC | CASSPSLSGGWEQYF
NA | TRBJ2-3 | TRBD2 | TRBV7-9 | TGTGCCAGCAGCTTACGCGGGGGGAGCACAGATACGCAGTATTTT | CASSLRGGSTDTQYF
few | TRBJ1-2 | NA | TRBV30 | TGTGCCTGGAGTCCCGGGACTGGCTATGGCTACACCTTC | CAWSPGTGYGYTF
NA | TRBJ1-4 | NA | TRBV5-1 | TGCGCCAGCAGCTTTAGCGGGGTAGGGAATGAAAAACTGTTTTTT | CASSFSGVGNEKLFF
once | TRBJ2-7 | NA | TRBV21-1 | TGTGCCAGCAGCAAGGAAAACAGGGGGCGCAATTTTTGGGACGAGCAGTACTTC | CASSKENRGRNFWDEQYF
NA | TRBJ1-4 | NA | TRBV2 | TGTGCCAGCAGCGAGGAAAGTCTAAGGGAAAAACTGTTTTTT | CASSEESLREKLFF
NA | TRBJ2-7 | NA | TRBV10-3 | TGTGCCATCAGTGAGAGCTCACCAGAATGGGCGTACGAGCAGTACTTC | CAISESSPEWAYEQYF
NA | TRBJ1-1 | NA | TRBV6-6 | TGTGCCAGCAGTTACGCGACATCGAGCACTGAAGCTTTCTTT | CASSYATSSTEAFF
NA | TRBJ1-3 | NA | TRBV5-1 | TGCGCCAGCAGCTCCGACAATGCCTCTGGAAACACCATATATTTT | CASSSDNASGNTIYF
NA | TRBJ1-1 | NA | TRBV9 | TGTGCCAGCAGCGTAGTGGAGTGGCCCACTGAAGCTTTCTTT | CASSVVEWPTEAFF
NA | TRBJ2-3 | NA | TRBV5-1 | TGCGCCAGCAGCTTGACCGACGGGGGCACAGATACGCAGTATTTT | CASSLTDGGTDTQYF
NA | TRBJ1-3 | TRBD1 | TRBV5-1 | TGCGCCAGCAGCGCCATAACAGGGGACTCTGGAAACACCATATATTTT | CASSAITGDSGNTIYF
NA | TRBJ1-2 | NA | TRBV7-9 | TGTGCCAGCAGCTTAGGTTCTGGGCCTCCCTATGGCTACACCTTC | CASSLGSGPPYGYTF
NA | TRBJ2-1 | NA | TRBV25-1 | TGTGCCAGCAGTGAATACCTTTCCACAGGGTTGTTCCGCAATGAGCAGTTCTTC | CASSEYLSTGLFRNEQFF
once | TRBJ1-6 | TRBD1 | TRBV28 | TGTGCCAGCAGTCCCCGGGACAGAAAAAATTCACCCCTCCACTTT | CASSPRDRKNSPLHF
NA | TRBJ1-1 | TRBD1 | TRBV5-1 | TGCGCCAGCAGCTCGGACAGGGGGGGAACTGAAGCTTTCTTT | CASSSDRGGTEAFF
many | TRBJ2-2 | NA | TRBV30 | TGTGCCTGGAGTGGACAGTCCGAAACCGGGGAGCTGTTTTTT | CAWSGQSETGELFF
NA | TRBJ2-1 | TRBD2 | TRBV5-4 | TGTGCCAGCAGCTTTAGCGGGGGGGCTTCCAATGAGCAGTTCTTC | CASSFSGGASNEQFF
NA | TRBJ2-7 | TRBD1 | TRBV6-5 | TGTGCCAGCAGTTCGGACAGGTGGATTGGCGAGCAGTACTTC | CASSSDRWIGEQYF
NA | TRBJ2-1 | TRBD2 | TRBV19 | TGTGCCAGTACCGCCGGGACTACGATAGTCGATGAGCAGTTCTTC | CASTAGTTIVDEQFF
NA | TRBJ1-3 | NA | TRBV4-1 | TGCGCCAGCAGCCAAGATCCCCCTCGGAGCCTCTCTGGAAACACCATATATTTT | CASSQDPPRSLSGNTIYF
NA | TRBJ1-6 | TRBD1 | TRBV5-4 | TGTGCCAGCAGCTTTAGGACAGGGAATAATTCACCCCTCCACTTT | CASSFRTGNNSPLHF
NA | TRBJ1-1 | NA | TRBV6-5 | TGTGCCAGCAGTTACGGGAACAGGGTCAACTTTAAGGCTTTCTTT | CASSYGNRVNFKAFF
NA | TRBJ2-5 | NA | TRBV21-1 | TGTGCCAGCAGCAAAGAGGGGGAAGGGCGTGAGACCCAGTACTTC | CASSKEGEGRETQYF
few | TRBJ1-5 | NA | TRBV6-5 | TGTGCCAGCAGTAGGGACATCAATCAGCCCCAGCATTTT | CASSRDINQPQHF
NA | TRBJ2-5 | TRBD2 | TRBV5-4 | TGTGCCAGCAGCCCGGGAGGGACTAGCGGGAGGGCCCGGGAGACCCAGTACTTC | CASSPGGTSGRARETQYF
NA | TRBJ1-1 | TRBD1 | TRBV9 | TGTGCCAGCAGCGTGTATCCGGACAGGGCTCTCGCTGAAGCTTTCTTT | CASSVYPDRALAEAFF
NA | TRBJ2-1 | TRBD2 | TRBV2 | TGTGCCAGCAGTGGGACTAGCGGGGGGCCTCGGACCAATGAGCAGTTCTTC | CASSGTSGGPRTNEQFF
once | TRBJ1-2 | TRBD1 | TRBV6-5 | TGTGCCAGCAGTTCGACAGGGTACTATGGCTACACCTTC | CASSSTGYYGYTF
NA | TRBJ1-1 | TRBD1 | TRBV6-1 | TGTGCCAGCAGTCAGGACAGGGGGCACGGCACTGAAGCTTTCTTT | CASSQDRGHGTEAFF
NA | TRBJ1-4 | TRBD1 | TRBV7-9 | TGTGCCAGCAGCGACACAGGGGGGAGTGAAAAACTGTTTTTT | CASSDTGGSEKLFF
NA | TRBJ2-3 | NA | TRBV28 | TGTGCCAGCACTTCCGGGGGAGATACGCAGTATTTT | CASTSGGDTQYF
NA | TRBJ1-1 | NA | TRBV4-3 | TGCGCCAGCAGCCAAAGTACCGGGACAACGAACACTGAAGCTTTCTTT | CASSQSTGTTNTEAFF
NA | TRBJ2-1 | NA | TRBV19 | TGTGCCAGTAGTATAGGCGGTTCCTACAATGAGCAGTTCTTC | CASSIGGSYNEQFF
once | TRBJ2-7 | NA | TRBV7-6 | TGTGCCAGCAGCACCGGGACTCAGAGCTCCTACGAGCAGTACTTC | CASSTGTQSSYEQYF